A selection of T cell receptor beta chains follows, all from one sample in a study of spatial heterogeneity in lung cancer. TCRdb processed the 5' RACE reads anew with MiXCR; each CDR3 protein has one entry. The repertoire has 20,000 to 30,000 distinct CDR3 sequences, around 13% of them found once; the top ten carry around 25%. Sequences were derived from PBMCs, sampled at surgery. These receptors were taken from a female donor with early-stage non-small cell lung cancer. Each CDR3 is given with its conserved first and last residue. A D gene is named only where the DNA matches it firmly. Clone size, where shown, is once, few, many, or a class for clones that have expanded.

abundance: medium-sized; j_gene: TRBJ1-5; v_gene: TRBV4-2; d_gene: .; CDR3aa: CASSQERAANQPQHF; CDR3nt: TGTGCCAGCAGCCAAGAAAGGGCAGCTAATCAGCCCCAGCATTTT
abundance: few; j_gene: TRBJ2-5; v_gene: TRBV5-5; d_gene: .; CDR3aa: CASSLLTGQETQYF; CDR3nt: TGTGCCAGCAGCTTGCTGACAGGCCAAGAGACCCAGTACTTC
abundance: .; j_gene: TRBJ2-3; v_gene: TRBV5-6; d_gene: .; CDR3aa: CASSEWGDTQYF; CDR3nt: TGTGCCAGCAGCGAGTGGGGAGATACGCAGTATTTT
abundance: many; j_gene: TRBJ1-4; v_gene: TRBV12-3/TRBV12-4; d_gene: .; CDR3aa: CASSLGSMGEKLFF; CDR3nt: TGTGCCAGCAGTTTGGGATCAATGGGTGAAAAACTGTTTTTT
abundance: many; j_gene: TRBJ2-3; v_gene: TRBV7-2; d_gene: TRBD2; CDR3aa: CASSRTSGGATDTQYF; CDR3nt: TGTGCCAGCAGCCGAACTAGCGGGGGGGCGACAGATACGCAGTATTTT
abundance: many; j_gene: TRBJ2-7; v_gene: TRBV28; d_gene: .; CDR3aa: CASRLDYEQYF; CDR3nt: TGTGCCAGCAGGTTGGACTACGAGCAGTACTTC
abundance: .; j_gene: TRBJ2-3; v_gene: TRBV19; d_gene: .; CDR3aa: CASSSRTVKTSTDTQYF; CDR3nt: TGTGCCAGTAGTAGCCGGACGGTCAAGACTAGCACAGATACGCAGTATTTT
abundance: many; j_gene: TRBJ2-2; v_gene: TRBV12-3/TRBV12-4; d_gene: .; CDR3aa: CAIQRPSGNTGELFF; CDR3nt: TGTGCCATCCAACGGCCGTCCGGGAACACCGGGGAGCTGTTTTTT
abundance: many; j_gene: TRBJ2-1; v_gene: TRBV6-6; d_gene: TRBD1; CDR3aa: CASSPRDRGWYEQFF; CDR3nt: TGTGCCAGCAGTCCCCGGGACAGGGGTTGGTATGAGCAGTTCTTC
abundance: many; j_gene: TRBJ2-4; v_gene: TRBV7-8; d_gene: .; CDR3aa: CASSLRQVFNIQYF; CDR3nt: TGTGCCAGCAGCTTAAGGCAGGTTTTCAACATTCAGTACTTC
abundance: many; j_gene: TRBJ2-1; v_gene: TRBV12-3/TRBV12-4; d_gene: .; CDR3aa: CASSFRAVGRNEQFF; CDR3nt: TGTGCCAGCAGTTTCCGAGCTGTTGGGAGAAATGAGCAGTTCTTC
abundance: few; j_gene: TRBJ1-3; v_gene: TRBV6-5; d_gene: .; CDR3aa: CASSNTYSGNTIYF; CDR3nt: TGTGCCAGCAGTAACACCTACTCTGGAAACACCATATATTTT
abundance: many; j_gene: TRBJ2-2; v_gene: TRBV5-1; d_gene: TRBD1; CDR3aa: CASSLDSSAGGYTGELFF; CDR3nt: TGCGCCAGCAGCTTGGATTCGTCGGCAGGGGGCTACACCGGGGAGCTGTTTTTT